This record covers a single T cell receptor beta chain. Its antigen is still unknown. The data are from a study of monozygotic twins with inflammatory bowel disease (dated by TCRdb to about 2019). Notes on the research overall: The full study comprised 30 or so monozygotic twin pairs: nine German pairs (four IBD-concordant, five IBD-discordant) and 19 IBD-discordant Danish pairs. The search for disease-associated traits relied mainly on comparing, within discordant pairs, IBD patients with their genetically identical healthy co-twins. Each individual had, on average, about 151 000 unique TCRalpha sequences and 181 000 unique TCRbeta sequences available for analysis. The research as a whole found: Distinction between different T cell subtypes could not be achieved in the analysis. IBD patients shared fewer clonotypes with other individuals than healthy twins did, most markedly in patients showing signs of disease activity. Measured by the inverse Simpson index, TCRbeta repertoire diversity was lower in IBD patients than in their healthy co-twins. Repertoire similarity did not differ between concordant and discordant twins, possibly due to limited statistical power. The results gave no support for a single strong signal or clonotype linked to IBD. Because patients received different immunosuppressive treatments, the repertoires may have picked up extra background noise and variability between individuals.

Libraries came from 5' RACE. The input for every TCR library was roughly 3.5 ug of total RNA. For each sample, cDNA synthesis with SMARTScribe reverse transcriptase was split into eight separate reactions. Unique molecular identifiers containing a 6-nucleotide sample barcode were introduced through template switching during cDNA synthesis. TCRalpha and TCRbeta cDNA was amplified in two nested PCRs of 16 and 9 cycles, and bead purification was carried out after each PCR. Before amplification, the cDNA was treated with uracil DNA-glycosylase and purified using the QIAquick PCR purification kit. The second PCR was the step at which Illumina TruSeq-compatible adapters and sample-specific barcodes were added. Library quality and concentration were assessed using TapeStation and Qubit, and about 4.7 ng of each library was pooled. Sequencing of the pooled libraries was done on an Illumina HiSeq2500 single-index Rapid Run using custom sequencing primers and 2 x 100 bp reads. The study's own analysis went as follows. MiGEC version 1.2.6 was used for UMI-based consensus assembly to correct PCR and sequencing errors. MiXCR version 2.1.1 was used to carry out V(D)J alignment, clonotype assembly and CDR3 extraction. To normalise gene usage, clonotype sharing and MAIT/NKT TCR abundance, the top 1000, 10 000 and 20 000 clonotypes in each sample were analysed. After downsampling to 27 000 UMIs, diversity was calculated as the inverse Simpson index using the vegan R package. Statistical testing used paired Mann-Whitney U tests on the discordant twin pairs and applied Benjamini-Hochberg correction for multiple testing. TCRdb reprocessed the reads into one record per CDR3 protein sequence, lacking DNA. For this entry, the V and J calls and clone size follow TCRdb and not the study's own pipeline. The sample table includes around 220,000 distinct CDR3 sequences. The top ten hold more than 7.5% of the sample.

From each donor, a 2.5 ml peripheral blood sample was drawn into PAXgene tubes and stored at -80 degrees C. Total RNA was isolated from whole blood with the PAXgene blood miRNA kit on an automated QIAcube, without T cell sorting. Peripheral blood from monozygotic twin pairs concordant or discordant for inflammatory bowel disease was subjected to deep TCRalpha and TCRbeta repertoire profiling with unique molecular barcoding. For every twin pair, smoking habits were documented, and each individual was categorised as a current, former or never smoker. Measured from the cysteine to the phenylalanine, the CDR3 is 15 residues long. No DNA appears here. The germline V gene supplies CDR1 WSHSY and CDR2 SAAADI.

Sequencing was carried out using blood. The sequence links TRBV10-2 to TRBJ2-1. The receptor was derived from a human donor with ulcerative colitis or Crohn's disease, or a healthy co-twin of an affected twin (not recorded which). The CDR3 protein sequence reads: CASSESKVSANEQFF.